Shown below are 13 T cell receptor beta chains from a single sample sequenced in a study of graft-versus-host responses after intestinal transplantation. The repertoire was sequenced with immunoSEQ multiplex PCR; TCRdb's copy has only in-frame clones and lacks some. The sample lists some 84,000 clones, roughly 80% occurring once. Their target antigens are unknown. Material: unstimulated CD4+ T cells sorted from spleen or lymph node cells, obtained before intestinal transplant. These receptors were taken from a human donor who received an intestinal transplant.

V usage is TRBV28 and J usage is TRBJ1-5; 10 nucleotides agree with TRBD1. V was pared by 6 bases and J by 5 bases, with 4 bases of the junction left unmatched. Per germline, CDR1 MDHEN and CDR2 SYDVKM. This CDR3 is built from 14 residues. This CDR3 reads CASSGTGEHQPQHF. The CDR3 coding sequence is TGTGCCAGCAGCGGGACAGGGGAGCATCAGCCCCAGCATTTT.

The chain uses TRBV6-5 and TRBJ2-2; 8 bases match TRBD1. CDR1 and CDR2 (germline): MNHEY, SVGAGI. The CDR3 loop spans 14 amino acids. Germline trimming cut 8 bases from V and 0 bases from J; bases unmatched to any gene: 2. The DNA for the CDR3 is TGTGCCAGCCAACAGGGGGCGAACACCGGGGAGCTGTTTTTT. Residues: CASQQGANTGELFF.

This rearrangement joins TRBV5-1 to TRBJ1-2; 7 bases are a match to TRBD1. Germline values: CDR1 SGHRS, CDR2 YFSETQ. The CDR3 is 17 residues long. The ends lost 7 bases at V and 0 bases at J; junction bases unmatched: 15. The DNA of the CDR3 is TGCGCCAGCCGTTCACAGGGGACCTCCTCTACTAACTATGGCTACACCTTC. As protein: CASRSQGTSSTNYGYTF. Drawing the rest from reference TRBV5-1 and TRBJ1-2, the complete variable domain is KAGVTQTPRYLIKTRGQQVTLSCSPISGHRSVSWYQQTPGQGLQFLFEYFSETQRNKGNFPGRFSGRQFSNSRSEMNVSTLELGDSALYLCASRSQGTSSTNYGYTFGSGTRLTVV.

This chain links TRBV28 with TRBJ1-3; TRBD1 matches at 9 bases. V shed 3 bases and J 0 bases; nucleotides not matched to a gene: 9. Per the germline V gene, CDR1 is MDHEN and CDR2 is SYDVKM. This CDR3 comprises 18 residues. CDR3 residues: CASSFLTGGQSSGNTIYF. CDR3 in DNA: TGTGCCAGCAGTTTTCTGACAGGGGGTCAGAGCTCTGGAAACACCATATATTTT.

V gene TRBV27 combines with J gene TRBJ1-6; perhaps TRBD1 as D (6 bases). Trimming stripped 2 bases from V and 7 bases from J, with 24 bases between. The CDR3 spans 19 residues. The V gene's germline CDR1 is MNHEY and CDR2 SMNVEV (reference sequence). The CDR3 DNA sequence: TGTGCCAGCAGTTTAGACGGACAGTCCCTTCTCGGCCAAAATTCACCCCTCCACTTT. Translation gives CASSLDGQSLLGQNSPLHF.

This clone was detected once. At one end, the junction sequence differs from germline, possibly due to a read error. V usage is TRBV7-9 and J usage is TRBJ1-1; D is unclear. The germline gives CDR1 SEHNR, CDR2 FQNEAQ (reference sequence). This CDR3 has 11 amino acids. CDR3 nucleotide sequence: TGTGCCAGCAGCTCCTATCGGGAAAGAAACTTT. It is translated as CASSSYRERNF.

The CDR3 DNA is TGCAGCGTTCGCAGTTCCGCCTACAATGAGCAGTTCTTC. This encodes CSVRSSAYNEQFF. This chain uses TRBV29-1 with TRBJ2-1; D gene uncertain. Germline CDR1 SQVTM, CDR2 ANQGSEA. V was shortened by 5 bases and J by 2 bases, with 10 bases between the two germline ends. This CDR3 has 13 residues.

This clone showed up just a few times. Distinct nucleotide sequences in the sample also encode this CDR3. This chain links TRBV27 with TRBJ2-7; 11 bases align to TRBD1. Germline lookup yields CDR1 MNHEY and CDR2 SMNVEV (reference sequence). This CDR3 comprises 15 residues. V lost 2 bases and J lost 3; bases outside the gene matches: 3. CDR3 loop: CASSLRGTGGYEQYF. The CDR3 DNA reads TGTGCCAGCAGTTTACGTGGGACAGGGGGCTACGAGCAGTACTTC.

This rearrangement joins TRBV6-5 to TRBJ1-1, with 7 bases that match TRBD1. CDR1 and CDR2 from the germline V gene are MNHEY and SVGAGI. With V trimmed by 10 bases and J by 0 bases, 8 bases remained unmatched. CDR3 size: 14 residues. CDR3 bases: TGTGCCACCAAAGCTAGGGGGCTGAACACTGAAGCTTTCTTT. Translation gives CATKARGLNTEAFF.

This clone was recorded a few times. This sequence joins TRBV28 and TRBJ1-4, with D maybe TRBD1 (5 bases). This CDR3 contains 16 residues. Germline CDR1 is MDHEN and CDR2 is SYDVKM. V lost 3 bases to trimming and J lost 5 bases, with 16 bases between them. The CDR3 is CASSLGPGPPNEKLFF. CDR3 sequence (DNA): TGTGCCAGCAGTTTGGGTCCAGGGCCGCCCAATGAAAAACTGTTTTTT.

This chain connects TRBV6-1 to TRBJ2-7; D not resolved. The V gene lost 6 bases and the J gene lost 0 bases, with 12 bases spanning the gap. CDR1 and CDR2 (germline): MNHNS, SASEGT. CDR3 length equals 14 residues. The CDR3 sequence: CASRHDWSSYEQYF. CDR3 DNA sequence: TGTGCCAGCAGGCACGACTGGAGCTCCTACGAGCAGTACTTC.

The rearrangement links TRBV28 to TRBJ2-7; 9 positions match TRBD1. The CDR3 totals 16 residues. V lost 7 bases, J lost 6 bases, and 16 bases stayed unmatched. CDR1 MDHEN and CDR2 SYDVKM come from the germline V gene. The CDR3 DNA is TGTGCCAGCACCACAAGGGTGGGGACAGGGATACGCGAGCAGTACTTC. This codes for CASTTRVGTGIREQYF.

The chain joins TRBV5-4 to TRBJ2-5, with 14 bases matching TRBD2. This CDR3 contains 16 residues. V lost 4 bases to trimming and J lost 1 base; unmatched junction nucleotides: 3. Germline V lookup: CDR1 SGHNT, CDR2 YYREEE (reference sequence). CDR3 sequence: CASSKGLAGVQETQYF. The DNA of the CDR3 is TGTGCCAGCAGCAAGGGACTAGCGGGGGTCCAAGAGACCCAGTACTTC.